Listed below are T cell receptor beta chains from one sample, sequenced in a study of patients and donors after allogeneic stem cell transplantation. TCRdb called the RT-PCR reads again in MiXCR, with one record for every CDR3 protein. The sample yields about a million distinct CDR3 sequences, roughly 18% seen once. Sample: blood, either unsorted or a sorted T cell fraction (not recorded which). These receptors came from a human donor who was either an allogeneic HSCT recipient or a stem cell or donor lymphocyte infusion donor (not recorded which). It is not recorded whose cells these are; they may come from a transplant donor. Each CDR3 is given with its conserved first and last residue. A D gene is named only where the DNA matches it firmly. The size field is filled for only some rows; it gives once, few, many or a size class.

J	size	V	D	CDR3	DNA
TRBJ2-4	few	TRBV5-5	NA	CASSLSGTNIQYF	TGTGCCAGCAGCCTCTCCGGCACAAACATTCAGTACTTC
TRBJ2-7	NA	TRBV20-1	TRBD1	CSATGRQGHNYEQYF	TGCAGTGCTACCGGTAGACAGGGGCACAACTACGAGCAGTACTTC
TRBJ2-7	NA	TRBV13	TRBD2	CASSPSGLDYEQYF	TGTGCCAGCAGCCCGTCGGGACTAGACTACGAGCAGTACTTC
TRBJ2-5	NA	TRBV6-5	TRBD2	CASSYSMWTSGVEETQYF	TGTGCCAGCAGTTACTCGATGTGGACTAGCGGGGTAGAAGAGACCCAGTACTTC
TRBJ2-4	NA	TRBV12-3/TRBV12-4	TRBD1	CASSYSDRGGLAKNIQYF	TGTGCCAGCAGCTACTCGGACAGGGGGGGATTAGCCAAAAACATTCAGTACTTC
TRBJ2-1	few	TRBV12-3/TRBV12-4	NA	CASSAIGPSYNEQFF	TGTGCCAGCAGTGCTATAGGGCCCTCCTACAATGAGCAGTTCTTC
TRBJ1-1	few	TRBV5-1	NA	CASSLAWGAGGTEAFF	TGCGCCAGCAGCTTGGCATGGGGGGCTGGTGGCACTGAAGCTTTCTTT
TRBJ2-2	many	TRBV12-3/TRBV12-4	NA	CASLLEEELFF	TGTGCCAGCTTACTTGAAGAGGAGCTGTTTTTT
TRBJ1-1	NA	TRBV5-1	NA	CASSLEWGRMNTEAFF	TGCGCCAGCAGCTTGGAATGGGGCAGGATGAACACTGAAGCTTTCTTT
TRBJ2-3	many	TRBV7-2	TRBD2	CASSPLAGRTDTQYF	TGTGCCAGCAGCCCACTAGCGGGGAGAACAGATACGCAGTATTTT
TRBJ2-7	NA	TRBV12-3/TRBV12-4	TRBD1	CASSFQGTGRYEQYF	TGTGCCAGCAGTTTCCAGGGGACAGGACGATACGAGCAGTACTTC
TRBJ2-3	many	TRBV7-8	NA	CASSPQGSRDTQYF	TGTGCCAGCAGCCCCCAGGGGAGTAGGGATACGCAGTATTTT
TRBJ1-1	few	TRBV28	NA	CASSVEGRAFF	TGTGCCAGCAGTGTAGAGGGTAGGGCTTTCTTT
TRBJ2-3	many	TRBV20-1	TRBD2	CSVGETSLLPNTQYF	TGCAGTGTTGGAGAGACTAGCCTTCTTCCAAATACGCAGTATTTT
TRBJ2-7	NA	TRBV9	NA	CASSVAAPAGAYEQYF	TGTGCCAGCAGCGTAGCTGCACCGGCAGGGGCCTACGAGCAGTACTTC
TRBJ2-7	NA	TRBV2	NA	CASSEARDSQLSRYF	TGTGCCAGCAGTGAAGCCCGGGACTCCCAATTATCACGGTACTTC
TRBJ1-6	many	TRBV5-1	NA	CASSLMPGDNSPLHF	TGCGCCAGCAGCTTGATGCCAGGGGATAATTCACCCCTCCACTTT
TRBJ1-6	few	TRBV5-1	NA	CASSHDRSNSPLHF	TGCGCCAGCAGCCACGACAGAAGCAATTCACCCCTCCACTTT
TRBJ2-7	NA	TRBV7-9	TRBD2	CASSFTSGRSHEQYF	TGTGCCAGCAGCTTTACTAGCGGGAGGTCCCACGAGCAGTACTTC
TRBJ2-7	few	TRBV19	TRBD1	CASSTTGVSYEQYF	TGTGCCAGTAGTACGACAGGGGTCTCCTACGAGCAGTACTTC
TRBJ1-1	NA	TRBV4-3	TRBD1	CASSQAQGAFAEAFF	TGCGCCAGCAGCCAAGCCCAGGGGGCGTTCGCTGAAGCTTTCTTT
TRBJ1-5	many	TRBV12-3/TRBV12-4	NA	CASSLIGQPQHF	TGTGCCAGCAGTTTAATTGGTCAGCCCCAGCATTTT
TRBJ2-3	few	TRBV9	TRBD2	CASSAIAGGTDTQYF	TGTGCCAGCAGCGCCATAGCGGGGGGCACAGATACGCAGTATTTT
TRBJ2-5	NA	TRBV30	NA	CAWRARGWETQYF	TGTGCCTGGAGGGCCCGGGGTTGGGAGACCCAGTACTTC
TRBJ1-5	few	TRBV5-1	NA	CASSLAENQPQHF	TGCGCCAGCAGCTTGGCCGAGAATCAGCCCCAGCATTTT
TRBJ1-1	many	TRBV20-1	NA	CSASFKAFF	TGCAGTGCTAGCTTTAAAGCTTTCTTT
TRBJ1-4	NA	TRBV11-2	NA	CASSLDPTRTTTNEKLFF	TGTGCCAGCAGCTTAGATCCGACCCGAACCACAACTAATGAAAAACTGTTTTTT
TRBJ1-2	NA	TRBV4-2	TRBD1	CASSPRTGGVYYGYTF	TGTGCCAGCAGCCCTAGGACAGGGGGTGTGTACTATGGCTACACCTTC
TRBJ1-5	few	TRBV7-8	TRBD1	CASSPGRQGPSNQPQHF	TGTGCCAGCAGCCCGGGGAGACAGGGGCCGAGCAATCAGCCCCAGCATTTT
TRBJ2-3	few	TRBV4-3	NA	CASSQANGFTDTQYF	TGCGCCAGCAGCCAAGCTAACGGCTTCACAGATACGCAGTATTTT
TRBJ1-1	few	TRBV6-1	NA	CASSPRGGRNTEAFF	TGTGCCAGCAGCCCACGGGGGGGGAGGAACACTGAAGCTTTCTTT
TRBJ2-7	NA	TRBV9	NA	CASSGGTNSYEQYF	TGTGCCAGCAGCGGCGGGACAAACTCTTACGAGCAGTACTTC
TRBJ2-1	few	TRBV7-2	NA	CASSLRPTIGNEQFF	TGTGCCAGCAGCTTAAGGCCAACCATAGGGAATGAGCAGTTCTTC
TRBJ1-1	many	TRBV29-1	NA	CSVGRLTEAFF	TGCAGCGTTGGCCGGTTGACTGAAGCTTTCTTT
TRBJ2-7	NA	TRBV21-1	NA	CASIPKGPASSYEQYF	TGTGCCAGCATCCCAAAAGGGCCAGCGAGCTCCTACGAGCAGTACTTC
TRBJ1-2	NA	TRBV21-1	NA	CASTSGDRVGYGYTF	TGTGCCAGCACATCAGGGGACAGGGTAGGCTATGGCTACACCTTC
TRBJ1-1	few	TRBV27	NA	CASIPSAGSRGAFF	TGTGCCAGCATCCCATCGGCGGGGTCCCGGGGAGCTTTCTTT
TRBJ2-5	NA	TRBV7-9	NA	CASRKTGSQETQYF	TGTGCCAGCAGGAAGACCGGGAGCCAAGAGACCCAGTACTTC
TRBJ2-7	NA	TRBV6-5	TRBD2	CASSYRPQERGSYEQYF	TGTGCCAGCAGTTATCGGCCTCAGGAGCGGGGTTCCTACGAGCAGTACTTC
TRBJ2-1	few	TRBV9	NA	CASSVEGGRNEQFF	TGTGCCAGCAGCGTAGAAGGGGGTAGAAATGAGCAGTTCTTC
TRBJ2-3	NA	TRBV24-1	NA	CATSGRWPRYF	TGTGCCACCAGTGGAAGGTGGCCGAGGTATTTT
TRBJ2-7	few	TRBV3-1	NA	CASSQELGRSYEQYF	TGTGCCAGCAGCCAAGAATTAGGCAGGTCCTACGAGCAGTACTTC
TRBJ2-6	NA	TRBV5-1	NA	CASSLSSGPGANVLTF	TGCGCCAGCAGCTTGTCTTCCGGGCCTGGGGCCAACGTCCTGACTTTC
TRBJ2-3	NA	TRBV4-3	NA	CASSPLPRTLLADTQYF	TGCGCCAGCAGCCCCCTGCCCCGGACACTTCTTGCAGATACGCAGTATTTT
TRBJ1-2	NA	TRBV4-1	NA	CASSQIRDLGGYTF	TGCGCCAGCAGCCAGATCCGGGACTTAGGGGGCTACACCTTC
TRBJ2-3	NA	TRBV9	TRBD2	CASSATSARSTDTQYF	TGTGCCAGCAGCGCCACTAGCGCTAGAAGCACAGATACGCAGTATTTT
TRBJ1-1	NA	TRBV10-3	NA	CAISESTGRRTEAFF	TGTGCCATCAGTGAGTCGACTGGAAGGCGAACTGAAGCTTTCTTT
TRBJ2-2	NA	TRBV6-2/TRBV6-3	TRBD1	CASSPRQGWYTGELFF	TGTGCCAGCAGCCCGCGACAGGGGTGGTACACCGGGGAGCTGTTTTTT
TRBJ1-5	NA	TRBV15	TRBD1	CATSATGDGNQPQHF	TGTGCCACAAGCGCCACAGGGGACGGCAATCAGCCCCAGCATTTT
TRBJ1-2	NA	TRBV29-1	NA	CSVPKRAGYTF	TGCAGCGTCCCTAAGAGGGCTGGCTACACCTTC
TRBJ2-7	few	TRBV5-1	NA	CASSLVRGFIYEQYF	TGCGCCAGCAGCTTGGTCCGGGGGTTCATCTACGAGCAGTACTTC
TRBJ2-3	NA	TRBV30	NA	CAWSVLVGTPLSTGRSTDTQYF	TGTGCCTGGAGTGTACTTGTTGGGACCCCACTCTCCACGGGACGATCCACAGATACGCAGTATTTT
TRBJ2-7	few	TRBV29-1	NA	CSVVGQASYEQYF	TGCAGCGTTGTAGGCCAGGCGAGCTACGAGCAGTACTTC